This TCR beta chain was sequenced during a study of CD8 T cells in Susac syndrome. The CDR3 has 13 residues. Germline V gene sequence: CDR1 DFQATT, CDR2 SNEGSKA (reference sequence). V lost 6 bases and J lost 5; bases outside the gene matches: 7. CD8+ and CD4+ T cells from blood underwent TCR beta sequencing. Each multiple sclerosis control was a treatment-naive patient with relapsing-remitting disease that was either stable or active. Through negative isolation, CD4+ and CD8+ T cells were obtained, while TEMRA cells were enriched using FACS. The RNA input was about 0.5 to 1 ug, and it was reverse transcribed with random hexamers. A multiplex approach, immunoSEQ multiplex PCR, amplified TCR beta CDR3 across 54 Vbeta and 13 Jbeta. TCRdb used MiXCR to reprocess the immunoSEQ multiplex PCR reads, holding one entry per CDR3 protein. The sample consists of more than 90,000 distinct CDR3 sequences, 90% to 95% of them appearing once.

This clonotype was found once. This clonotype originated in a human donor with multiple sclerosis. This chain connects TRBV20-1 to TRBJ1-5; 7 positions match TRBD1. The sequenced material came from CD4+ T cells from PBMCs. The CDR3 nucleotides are TGCAGTGCCATTGCGGGACAGCATCAGCCCCAGCATTTT. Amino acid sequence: CSAIAGQHQPQHF.